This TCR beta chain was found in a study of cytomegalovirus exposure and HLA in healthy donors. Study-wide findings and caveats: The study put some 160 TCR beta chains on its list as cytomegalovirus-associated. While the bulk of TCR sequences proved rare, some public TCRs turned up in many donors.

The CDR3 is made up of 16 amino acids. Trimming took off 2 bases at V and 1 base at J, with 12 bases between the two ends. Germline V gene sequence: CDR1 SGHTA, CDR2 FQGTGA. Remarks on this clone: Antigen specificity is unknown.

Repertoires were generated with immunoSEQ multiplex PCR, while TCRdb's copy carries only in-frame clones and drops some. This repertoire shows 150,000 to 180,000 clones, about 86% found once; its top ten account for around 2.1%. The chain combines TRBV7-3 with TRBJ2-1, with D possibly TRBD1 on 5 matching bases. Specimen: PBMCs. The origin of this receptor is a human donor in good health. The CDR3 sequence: CASSLGGAVSYNEQFF. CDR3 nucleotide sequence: TGTGCCAGCAGCTTAGGTGGGGCAGTTTCCTACAATGAGCAGTTCTTC.